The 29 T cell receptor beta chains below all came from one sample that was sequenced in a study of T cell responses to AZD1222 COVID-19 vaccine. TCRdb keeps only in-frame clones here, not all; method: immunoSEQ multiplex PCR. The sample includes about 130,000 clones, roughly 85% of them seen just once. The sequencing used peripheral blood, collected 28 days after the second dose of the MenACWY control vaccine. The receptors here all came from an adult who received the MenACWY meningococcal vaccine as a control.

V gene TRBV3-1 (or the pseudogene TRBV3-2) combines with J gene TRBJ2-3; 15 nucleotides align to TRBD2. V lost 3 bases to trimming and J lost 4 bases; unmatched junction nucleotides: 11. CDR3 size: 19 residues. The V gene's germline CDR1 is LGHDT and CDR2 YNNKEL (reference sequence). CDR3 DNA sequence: TGTGCCAGCAGCCACGTACCGGGACTAGCGGGGGGCGTGGCAGATACGCAGTATTTT. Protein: CASSHVPGLAGGVADTQYF.

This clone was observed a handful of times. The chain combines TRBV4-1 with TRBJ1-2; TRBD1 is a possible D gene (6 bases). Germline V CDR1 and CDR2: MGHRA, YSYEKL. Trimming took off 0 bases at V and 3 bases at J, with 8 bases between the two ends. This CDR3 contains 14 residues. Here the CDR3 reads CASSQDRGHYGYTF. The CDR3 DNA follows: TGCGCCAGCAGCCAAGACAGGGGACACTATGGCTACACCTTC.

The CDR3 DNA follows: TGTGCCAGCAGTGAGTTTGGGGGTCAGAATCAGCCCCAGCATTTT. The encoded protein is CASSEFGGQNQPQHF. This chain joins TRBV2 and TRBJ1-5; possibly TRBD1 for D (5 bases). The CDR3 is made up of 15 amino acids. The V and J ends lost 3 bases and 4 bases respectively, with 13 bases between them. Germline lookup yields CDR1 SNHLY and CDR2 FYNNEI.

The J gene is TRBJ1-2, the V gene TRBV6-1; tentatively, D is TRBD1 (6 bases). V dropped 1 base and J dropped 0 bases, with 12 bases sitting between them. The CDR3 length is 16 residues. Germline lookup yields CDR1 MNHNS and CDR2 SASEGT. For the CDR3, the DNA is TGTGCCAGCAGTGAAGGGGCGACAGGCACTAACTATGGCTACACCTTC. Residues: CASSEGATGTNYGYTF.

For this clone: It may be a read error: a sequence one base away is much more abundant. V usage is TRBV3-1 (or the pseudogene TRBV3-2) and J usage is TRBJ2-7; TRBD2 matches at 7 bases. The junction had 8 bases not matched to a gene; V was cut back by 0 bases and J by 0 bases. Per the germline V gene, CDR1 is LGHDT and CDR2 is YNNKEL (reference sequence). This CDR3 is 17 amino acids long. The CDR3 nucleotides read TGTGCCAGCAGCCAAGATTGGTCGGGCGGGGGCTCCTACGAGCAGTACTTC. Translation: CASSQDWSGGGSYEQYF.

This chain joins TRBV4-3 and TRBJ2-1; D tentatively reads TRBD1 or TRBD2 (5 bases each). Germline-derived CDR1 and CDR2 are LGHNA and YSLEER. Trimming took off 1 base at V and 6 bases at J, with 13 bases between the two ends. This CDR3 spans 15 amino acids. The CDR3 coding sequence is TGCGCCAGCAGCCAAGGCTTTGGGGGATCCAATGAGCAGTTCTTC. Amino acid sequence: CASSQGFGGSNEQFF.

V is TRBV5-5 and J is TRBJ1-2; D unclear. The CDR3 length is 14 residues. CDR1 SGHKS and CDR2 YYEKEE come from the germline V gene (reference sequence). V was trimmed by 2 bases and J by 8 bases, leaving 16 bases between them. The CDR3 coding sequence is TGTGCCAGCAGCTTAACATTAGAAAAGTGGGGCTACACCTTC. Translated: CASSLTLEKWGYTF.

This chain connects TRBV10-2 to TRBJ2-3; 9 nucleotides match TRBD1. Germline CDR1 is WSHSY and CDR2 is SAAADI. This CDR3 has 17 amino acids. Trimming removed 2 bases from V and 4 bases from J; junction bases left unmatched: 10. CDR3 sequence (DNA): TGCGCCAGCAGTGAGCGGGCGGGGACAGGGACGCCAGATACGCAGTATTTT. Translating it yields CASSERAGTGTPDTQYF.

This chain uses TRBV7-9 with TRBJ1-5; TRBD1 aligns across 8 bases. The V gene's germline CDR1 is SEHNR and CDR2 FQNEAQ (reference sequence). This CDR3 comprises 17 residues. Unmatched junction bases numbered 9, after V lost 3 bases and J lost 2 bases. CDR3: CASSLAAGGVGNQPQHF. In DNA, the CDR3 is TGTGCCAGCAGCTTGGCCGCAGGGGGCGTGGGCAATCAGCCCCAGCATTTT.

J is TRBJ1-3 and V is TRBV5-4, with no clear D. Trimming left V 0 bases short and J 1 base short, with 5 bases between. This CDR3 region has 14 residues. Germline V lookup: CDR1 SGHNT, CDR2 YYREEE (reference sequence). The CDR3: CASSLGGSGNTIYF. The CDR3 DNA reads TGTGCCAGCAGCTTGGGAGGTTCTGGAAACACCATATATTTT.

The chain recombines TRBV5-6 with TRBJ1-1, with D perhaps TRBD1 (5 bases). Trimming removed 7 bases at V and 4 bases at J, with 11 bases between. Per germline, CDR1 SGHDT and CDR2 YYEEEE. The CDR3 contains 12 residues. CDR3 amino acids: CASDLRGTEAFF. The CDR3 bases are TGTGCCAGCGATCTGAGGGGCACTGAAGCTTTCTTT. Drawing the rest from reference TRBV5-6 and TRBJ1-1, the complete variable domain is DAGVTQSPTHLIKTRGQQVTLRCSPKSGHDTVSWYQQALGQGPQFIFQYYEEEERQRGNFPDRFSGHQFPNYSSELNVNALLLGDSALYLCASDLRGTEAFFGQGTRLTVV.

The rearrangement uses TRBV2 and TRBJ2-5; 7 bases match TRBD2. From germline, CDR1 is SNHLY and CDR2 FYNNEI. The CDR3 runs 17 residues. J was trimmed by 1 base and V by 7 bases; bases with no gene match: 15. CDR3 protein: CASKWGEGSVGQETQYF. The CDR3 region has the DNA TGTGCCAGCAAGTGGGGGGAGGGTTCCGTGGGCCAAGAGACCCAGTACTTC.

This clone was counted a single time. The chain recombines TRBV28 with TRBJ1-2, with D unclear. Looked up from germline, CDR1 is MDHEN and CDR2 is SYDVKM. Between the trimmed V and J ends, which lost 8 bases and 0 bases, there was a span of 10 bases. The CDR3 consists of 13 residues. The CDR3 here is CASRTGPNYGYTF. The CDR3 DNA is TGTGCCAGCCGTACCGGACCTAACTATGGCTACACCTTC.

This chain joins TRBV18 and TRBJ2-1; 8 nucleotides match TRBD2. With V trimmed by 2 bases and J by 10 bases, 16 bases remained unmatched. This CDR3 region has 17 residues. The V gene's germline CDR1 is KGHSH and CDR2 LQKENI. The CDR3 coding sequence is TGTGCCAGCTCACCAAGGAGCGGGACTAGTGGTCAGGCGGAGCAGTTCTTC. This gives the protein CASSPRSGTSGQAEQFF.

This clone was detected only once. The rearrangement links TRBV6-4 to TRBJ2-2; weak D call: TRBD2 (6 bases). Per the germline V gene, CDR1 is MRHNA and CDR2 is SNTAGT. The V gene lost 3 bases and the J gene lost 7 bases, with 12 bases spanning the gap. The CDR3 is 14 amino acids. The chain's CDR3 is CASSETQGGGELFF. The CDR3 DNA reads TGTGCCAGCAGTGAAACTCAGGGAGGCGGGGAGCTGTTTTTT.

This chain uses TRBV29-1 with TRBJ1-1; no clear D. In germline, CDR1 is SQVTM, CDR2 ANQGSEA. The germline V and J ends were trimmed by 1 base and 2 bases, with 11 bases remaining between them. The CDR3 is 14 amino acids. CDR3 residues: CSVEGLSRNTEAFF. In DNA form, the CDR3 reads TGCAGCGTTGAAGGGCTGTCCCGTAACACTGAAGCTTTCTTT.

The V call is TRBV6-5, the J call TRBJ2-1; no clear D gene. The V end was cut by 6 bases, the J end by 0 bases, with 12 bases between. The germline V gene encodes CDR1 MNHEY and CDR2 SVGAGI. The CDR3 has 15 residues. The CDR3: CASRPSVDSYNEQFF. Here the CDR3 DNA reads TGTGCCAGCAGACCCAGCGTCGACTCCTACAATGAGCAGTTCTTC.

The CDR3 spells CASSASPGTGINSPLHF. Here the CDR3 DNA reads TGTGCCAGCAGCGCAAGTCCCGGGACAGGGATTAATTCACCCCTCCACTTT. The V and J genes are TRBV9 and TRBJ1-6; 9 bases fit TRBD1. The CDR3 is 17 amino acids. V shed 3 bases, J shed 6 bases, and the junction held 10 bases outside the gene matches. The germline CDR1 and CDR2 sequences are SGDLS and YYNGEE. The full variable domain, its missing parts supplied by reference TRBV9 and TRBJ1-6, is DSGVTQTPKHLITATGQRVTLRCSPRSGDLSVYWYQQSLDQGLQFLIQYYNGEERAKGNILERFSAQQFPDLHSELNLSSLELGDSALYFCASSASPGTGINSPLHFGNGTRLTVT.

CDR3 DNA sequence: TGTGCCAGCAGTTTATCTAAGGGTTTGAACACCATATATTTT. It specifies CASSLSKGLNTIYF. The rearrangement links TRBV28 to TRBJ1-3; D not resolved. V lost 1 base and J lost 7, with 11 bases in between. Per germline, CDR1 MDHEN and CDR2 SYDVKM. This CDR3 has 14 amino acids.

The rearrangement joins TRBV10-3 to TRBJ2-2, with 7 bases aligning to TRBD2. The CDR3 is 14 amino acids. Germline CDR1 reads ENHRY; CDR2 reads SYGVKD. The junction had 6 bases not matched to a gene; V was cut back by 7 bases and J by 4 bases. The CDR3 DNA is TGTGCCATCACTGGGGGGGGGAGCACCGGGGAGCTGTTTTTT. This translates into CAITGGGSTGELFF.

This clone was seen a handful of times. This CDR3 is CASSEYTANTEAFF. In DNA form, the CDR3 reads TGTGCCAGCAGTGAATATACAGCGAACACTGAAGCTTTCTTT. This rearrangement joins TRBV25-1 to TRBJ1-1; D unresolved. CDR1 and CDR2 (germline): MGHDK, SYGVNS. The CDR3 is made up of 14 amino acids. The germline V and J ends were trimmed by 0 bases and 1 base, with 6 bases remaining between them.

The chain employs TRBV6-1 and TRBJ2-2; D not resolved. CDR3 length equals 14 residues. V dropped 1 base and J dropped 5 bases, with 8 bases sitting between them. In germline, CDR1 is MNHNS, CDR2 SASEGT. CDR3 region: CASSEVTSTGELFF. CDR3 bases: TGTGCCAGCAGTGAAGTAACATCTACCGGGGAGCTGTTTTTT.

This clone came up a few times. CDR3 in amino acids: CASKRDRGNTEAFF. DNA for the CDR3: TGTGCCAGTAAACGGGACAGGGGGAACACTGAAGCTTTCTTT. J is TRBJ1-1 and V is TRBV19; 10 nucleotides line up with TRBD1. This CDR3 has 14 residues. Per germline, CDR1 LNHDA and CDR2 SQIVND (reference sequence). The V and J ends lost 7 bases and 1 base, in that order; junction bases with no gene match: 3.

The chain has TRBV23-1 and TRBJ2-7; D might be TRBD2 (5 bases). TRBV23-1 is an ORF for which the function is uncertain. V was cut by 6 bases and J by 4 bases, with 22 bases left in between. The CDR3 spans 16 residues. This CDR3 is CASRPITSGPGYEQYF. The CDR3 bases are TGCGCCAGCAGGCCTATTACCAGCGGACCCGGATACGAGCAGTACTTC.

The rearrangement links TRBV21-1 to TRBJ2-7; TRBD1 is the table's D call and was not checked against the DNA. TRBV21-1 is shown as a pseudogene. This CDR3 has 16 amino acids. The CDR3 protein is CASSKVSGQGWNEQYV. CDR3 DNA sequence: TGTGCCAGCAGCAAAGTTAGTGGACAGGGGTGGAACGAGCAGTACGTC.

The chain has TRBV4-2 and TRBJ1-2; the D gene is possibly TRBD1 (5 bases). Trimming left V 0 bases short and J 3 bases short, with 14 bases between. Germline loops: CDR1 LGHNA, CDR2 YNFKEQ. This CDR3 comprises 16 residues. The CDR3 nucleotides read TGTGCCAGCAGCCAAGATCATCTGGACACCTACTATGGCTACACCTTC. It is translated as CASSQDHLDTYYGYTF.

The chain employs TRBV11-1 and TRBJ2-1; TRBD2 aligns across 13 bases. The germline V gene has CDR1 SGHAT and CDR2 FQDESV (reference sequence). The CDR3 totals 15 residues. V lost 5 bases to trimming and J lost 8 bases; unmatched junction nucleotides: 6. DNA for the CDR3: TGTGCCAGCAGCCCCAGGACTAGCGGGAGTGATGAGCAGTTCTTC. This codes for CASSPRTSGSDEQFF.

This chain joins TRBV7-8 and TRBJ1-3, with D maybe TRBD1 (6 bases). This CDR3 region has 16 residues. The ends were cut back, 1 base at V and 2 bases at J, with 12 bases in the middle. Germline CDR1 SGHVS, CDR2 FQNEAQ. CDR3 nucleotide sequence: TGTGCCAGCAGCTTAGTGACACAGGGAACTGGAAACACCATATATTTT. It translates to CASSLVTQGTGNTIYF.

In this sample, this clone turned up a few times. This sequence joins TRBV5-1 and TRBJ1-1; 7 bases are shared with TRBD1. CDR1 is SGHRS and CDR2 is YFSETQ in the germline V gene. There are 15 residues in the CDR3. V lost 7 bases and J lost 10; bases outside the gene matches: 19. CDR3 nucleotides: TGCGCCAGCGGCCGGGAGGGGGCCGGTCATATTGGAGCTTTCTTT. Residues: CASGREGAGHIGAFF.